The clone carrying this T cell receptor beta chain was seen once. This entry comes from a study of cytomegalovirus exposure and HLA in healthy donors. CDR3 length equals 14 residues. V lost 7 bases and J 4 bases, leaving 16 bases between the germline ends. The V gene's germline CDR1 is MDHEN and CDR2 SYDVKM. PCR employed 60 Vbeta and 13 Jbeta primers. The protocol was immunoSEQ multiplex PCR, while the TCRdb copy is restricted to in-frame clones and leaves out a portion. The table lists some 130,000 clones, roughly four fifths of them singletons, with approximately 2% in the top ten. This sequence joins TRBV28 and TRBJ1-2, with D uncertain. Specimen: PBMCs. The clonotype was recovered from a female donor in good health and CMV-seropositive. The CDR3 is CASTPSGIGYGYTF. In DNA form, the CDR3 reads TGTGCCAGCACCCCATCGGGAATAGGCTATGGCTACACCTTC.